Below, one T cell receptor beta chain is given with its context. Its antigen remains unidentified. Whenever a sequencing run was performed, it yielded over 190 million TCR-beta sequences from 15-18 subjects. TCRdb redid the calling of the 5' RACE reads with MiXCR, one entry per CDR3 protein. The sample yields tens of thousands of distinct CDR3 sequences, 10% seen once. The sample originates from a study of neurological immune-mediated disorders. Trimming removed 4 bases at V and 2 bases at J, with 15 bases between. CDR3 size: 15 residues. Germline V gene sequence: CDR1 ENHRY, CDR2 SYGVKD. Individuals who volunteered at a blood bank located in Maryland, USA, made up the group of healthy controls. It was from 2 million PBMCs stored at -80 C that the unsorted libraries were obtained. Findings and limits, study-wide: Multiple sclerosis patients had less TCR clonal expansion than even healthy controls, unlike HTLV-1-associated myelopathy.

The material sequenced was PBMCs. V gene TRBV10-3 combines with J gene TRBJ2-7; either TRBD1 or TRBD2 may fit D (5 bases each). This receptor was identified in a man aged 35 to 55 in good health. The CDR3 DNA reads TGTGCCATCAGTGTTGGGGACCCTAGCACCTACGAGCAGTACTTC. Translation: CAISVGDPSTYEQYF.